One sample yielded the 3 T cell receptor beta chains listed below, sequenced in a study of regulatory T cells in long-lasting Graves disease. Time point indicated: persistent/refractory GD, antithyroid drugs over 5 years with positive TRAb. The TCR library was made from RNA that had been extracted from PBMCs in TRIzol. Arm-PCR of CDR3 regions with iRepertoire HTBI primers generated TCR beta libraries. A single record per CDR3 protein comes from TCRdb applying MiXCR to the multiplex PCR reads. The data hold about 430,000 distinct CDR3 sequences, with roughly 21% observed a single time. The material sequenced was peripheral blood mononuclear cells (PBMCs), taken when the disease was refractory, from a patient treated with antithyroid drugs. These receptors originate from a female donor with Graves disease.

This clonotype has at least ten counts. The rearrangement links TRBV28 to TRBJ1-6, with D unresolved. The V end lost 5 bases, the J end lost 8 bases, and 22 bases lay between the germline ends. CDR1 is MDHEN, CDR2 SYDVKM, per germline. CDR3 size: 17 residues. DNA for the CDR3: TGTGCCAGCAGTAATATTAGAAATCCAGAAACCCATTCACCCCTCCACTTT. The encoded protein is CASSNIRNPETHSPLHF.

The chain is built from TRBV2 and TRBJ2-7; 7 bases are shared with TRBD2. In germline, CDR1 is SNHLY, CDR2 FYNNEI. The CDR3 has 11 amino acids. Germline trimming cut 6 bases from V and 7 bases from J; bases unmatched to any gene: 3. The chain's CDR3 is CASRWGLEQYF. The CDR3 DNA sequence: TGTGCCAGCAGATGGGGACTAGAGCAGTACTTC.

This clonotype was recorded many times. This chain links TRBV12-3 or TRBV12-4 with TRBJ1-5; 9 bases fit TRBD1. The CDR3 length is 15 residues. Losses at the gene ends were 6 bases for V and 1 base for J; bases not matched to a gene: 4. The CDR3 DNA is TGTGCCAGCAGCACACAGGGGGCGAGCAATCAGCCCCAGCATTTT. It encodes CASSTQGASNQPQHF.